The clone carrying this T cell receptor beta chain was observed at least ten times. The data derive from a study of regulatory T cells in long-lasting Graves disease. CDR3-region Arm-PCR and iRepertoire HTBI primers produced the TCR beta libraries. One entry per CDR3 protein results from TCRdb running MiXCR on the multiplex PCR reads. The data show around 470,000 distinct CDR3 sequences, 14% seen once. Time point specified: newly diagnosed GD, antithyroid drugs for less than 3 months. The authors made the TCR library using RNA they extracted from PBMCs. Trimming removed 3 bases from V and 2 bases from J; junction bases left unmatched: 4. The CDR3 runs 16 residues. The V gene's germline CDR1 is KGHDR and CDR2 SFDVKD. The same sample was also studied in work on T cells in Graves' hyperthyroidism and ophthalmopathy.

The origin of this receptor is a woman between 50 and 59 years old with Graves disease. The chain employs TRBV24-1 and TRBJ2-1; 9 bases are a match to TRBD1. The sample consisted of peripheral blood mononuclear cells (PBMCs), taken at new diagnosis, from a patient treated with antithyroid drugs. The CDR3 nucleotides are TGTGCCACCAGTGATGCCGGGACAGGGACCTACAATGAGCAGTTCTTC. This codes for CATSDAGTGTYNEQFF.